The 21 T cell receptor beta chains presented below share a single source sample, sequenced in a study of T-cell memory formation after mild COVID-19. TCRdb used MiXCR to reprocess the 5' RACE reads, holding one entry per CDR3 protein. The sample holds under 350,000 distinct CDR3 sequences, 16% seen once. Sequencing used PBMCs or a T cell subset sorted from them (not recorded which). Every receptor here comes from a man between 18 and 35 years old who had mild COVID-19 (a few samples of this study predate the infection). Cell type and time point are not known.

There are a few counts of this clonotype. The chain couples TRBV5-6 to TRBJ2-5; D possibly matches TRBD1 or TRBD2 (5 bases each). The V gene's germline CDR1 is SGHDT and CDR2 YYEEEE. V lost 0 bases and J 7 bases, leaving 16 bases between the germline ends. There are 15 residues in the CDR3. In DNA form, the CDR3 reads TGTGCCAGCAGCTTGGTCGGGGCCGGACCTAGGACCCAGTACTTC. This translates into CASSLVGAGPRTQYF.

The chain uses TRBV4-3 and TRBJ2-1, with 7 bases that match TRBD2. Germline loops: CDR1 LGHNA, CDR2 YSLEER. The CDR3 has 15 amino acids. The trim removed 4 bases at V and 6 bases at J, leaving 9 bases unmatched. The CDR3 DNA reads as TGCGCCAGCAGCCGTTCCGGGACTACGGTCAATGAGCAGTTCTTC. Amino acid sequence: CASSRSGTTVNEQFF.

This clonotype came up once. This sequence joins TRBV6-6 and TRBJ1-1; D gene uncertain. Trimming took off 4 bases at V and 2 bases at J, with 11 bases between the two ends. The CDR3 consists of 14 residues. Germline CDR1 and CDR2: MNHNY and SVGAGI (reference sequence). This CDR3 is CASSFTDGNTEAFF. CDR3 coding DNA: TGTGCCAGCAGTTTCACTGATGGAAACACTGAAGCTTTCTTT.

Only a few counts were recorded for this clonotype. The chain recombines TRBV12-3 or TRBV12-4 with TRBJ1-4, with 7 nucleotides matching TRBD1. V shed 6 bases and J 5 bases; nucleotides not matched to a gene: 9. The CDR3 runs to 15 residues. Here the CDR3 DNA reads TGTGCCAGCAGCATCGGACAGGCACAGAATGAAAAACTGTTTTTT. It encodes CASSIGQAQNEKLFF.

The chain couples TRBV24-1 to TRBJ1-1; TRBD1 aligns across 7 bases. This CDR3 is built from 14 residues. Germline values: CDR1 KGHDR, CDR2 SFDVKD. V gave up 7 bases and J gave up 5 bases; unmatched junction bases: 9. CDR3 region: CATSVSTGRTEAFF. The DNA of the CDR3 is TGTGCCACCAGCGTATCGACAGGGAGGACTGAAGCTTTCTTT.

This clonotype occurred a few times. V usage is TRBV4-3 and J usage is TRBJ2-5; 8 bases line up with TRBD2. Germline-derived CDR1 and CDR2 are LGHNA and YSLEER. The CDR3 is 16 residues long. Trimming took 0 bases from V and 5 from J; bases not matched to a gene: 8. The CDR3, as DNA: TGCGCCAGCAGCCAAGATCCCCCGGGAGGGAGGGAGACCCAGTACTTC. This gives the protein CASSQDPPGGRETQYF.

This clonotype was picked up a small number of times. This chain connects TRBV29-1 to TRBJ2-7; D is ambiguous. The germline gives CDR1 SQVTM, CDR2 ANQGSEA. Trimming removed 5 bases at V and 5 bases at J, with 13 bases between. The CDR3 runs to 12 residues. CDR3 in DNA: TGCAGCGTTAATATCGGATCCCACGAGCAGTACTTC. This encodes CSVNIGSHEQYF.

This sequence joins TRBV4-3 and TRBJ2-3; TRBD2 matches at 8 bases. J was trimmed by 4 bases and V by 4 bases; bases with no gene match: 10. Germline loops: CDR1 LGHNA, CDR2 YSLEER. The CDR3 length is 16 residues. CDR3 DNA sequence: TGCGCCAGCAGCCCCCGGGGTAGCGGGGCCCCAGATACGCAGTATTTT. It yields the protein CASSPRGSGAPDTQYF.

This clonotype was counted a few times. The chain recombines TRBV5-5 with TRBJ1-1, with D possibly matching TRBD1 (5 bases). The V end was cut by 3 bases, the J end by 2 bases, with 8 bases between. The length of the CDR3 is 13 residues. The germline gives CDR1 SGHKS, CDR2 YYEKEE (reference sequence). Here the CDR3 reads CASSSGHNTEAFF. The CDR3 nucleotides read TGTGCCAGCAGCTCCGGACACAACACTGAAGCTTTCTTT.

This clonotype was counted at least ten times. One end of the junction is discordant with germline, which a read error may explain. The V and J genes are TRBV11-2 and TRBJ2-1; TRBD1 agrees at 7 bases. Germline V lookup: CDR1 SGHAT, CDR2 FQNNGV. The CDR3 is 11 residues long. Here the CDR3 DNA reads TGTGCCAGCAGGTCCGAGGGACAGCAAATCTTC. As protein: CASRSEGQQIF.

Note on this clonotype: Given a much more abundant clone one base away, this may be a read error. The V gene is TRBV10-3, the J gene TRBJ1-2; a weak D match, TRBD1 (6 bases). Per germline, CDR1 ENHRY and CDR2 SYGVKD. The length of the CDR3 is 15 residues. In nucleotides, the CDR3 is TGTGACATCAGTGAGTCCGGGGGCGCGGGCTATGGCTACACCTTC. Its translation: CDISESGGAGYGYTF.

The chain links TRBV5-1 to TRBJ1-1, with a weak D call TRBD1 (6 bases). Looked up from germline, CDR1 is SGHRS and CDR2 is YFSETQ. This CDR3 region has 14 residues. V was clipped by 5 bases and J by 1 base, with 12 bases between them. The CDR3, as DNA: TGCGCCAGCAGACTGCGGGACACGAACACTGAAGCTTTCTTT. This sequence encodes CASRLRDTNTEAFF.

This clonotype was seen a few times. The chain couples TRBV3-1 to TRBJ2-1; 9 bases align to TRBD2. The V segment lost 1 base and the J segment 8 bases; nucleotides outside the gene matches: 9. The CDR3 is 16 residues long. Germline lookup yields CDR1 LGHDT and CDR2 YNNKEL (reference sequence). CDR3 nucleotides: TGTGCCAGCAGCCAAGGAGCGGGGGGTGTTGGCTATGAGCAGTTCTTC. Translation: CASSQGAGGVGYEQFF.

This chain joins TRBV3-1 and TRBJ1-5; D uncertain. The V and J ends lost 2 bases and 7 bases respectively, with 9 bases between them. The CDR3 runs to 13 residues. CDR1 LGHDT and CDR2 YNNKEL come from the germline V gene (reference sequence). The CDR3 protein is CASSQMGIQPQHF. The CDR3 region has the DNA TGTGCCAGCAGCCAAATGGGGATACAGCCCCAGCATTTT.

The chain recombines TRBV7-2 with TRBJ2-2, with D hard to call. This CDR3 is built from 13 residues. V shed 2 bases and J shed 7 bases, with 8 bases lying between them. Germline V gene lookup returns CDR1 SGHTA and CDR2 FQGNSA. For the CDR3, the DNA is TGTGCCAGCAGCTTAACCAGTGTCGGGGAGCTGTTTTTT. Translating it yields CASSLTSVGELFF.

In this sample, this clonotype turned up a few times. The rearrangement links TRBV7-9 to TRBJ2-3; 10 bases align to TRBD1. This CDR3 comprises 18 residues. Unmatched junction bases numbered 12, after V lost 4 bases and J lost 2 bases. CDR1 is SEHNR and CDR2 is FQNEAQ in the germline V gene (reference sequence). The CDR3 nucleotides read TGTGCCAGCAGCTCGACCCGGACGGACAGGGGGATCACAGATACGCAGTATTTT. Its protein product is CASSSTRTDRGITDTQYF.

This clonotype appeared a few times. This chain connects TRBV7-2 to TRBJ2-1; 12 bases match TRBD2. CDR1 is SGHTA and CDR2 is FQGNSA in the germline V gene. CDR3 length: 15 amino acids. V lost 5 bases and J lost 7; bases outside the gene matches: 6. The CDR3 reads CASSPQGTSGNEQFF. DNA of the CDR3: TGTGCCAGCAGCCCCCAAGGGACTAGCGGGAATGAGCAGTTCTTC. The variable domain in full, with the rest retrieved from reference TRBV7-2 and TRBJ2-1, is GAGVSQSPSNKVTEKGKDVELRCDPISGHTALYWYRQSLGQGLEFLIYFQGNSAPDKSGLPSDRFSAERTGGSVSTLTIQRTQQEDSAVYLCASSPQGTSGNEQFFGPGTRLTVL.

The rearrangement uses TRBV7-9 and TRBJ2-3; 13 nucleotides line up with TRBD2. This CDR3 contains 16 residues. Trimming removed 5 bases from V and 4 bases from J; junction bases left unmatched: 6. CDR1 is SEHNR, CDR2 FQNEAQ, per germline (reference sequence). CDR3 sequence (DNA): TGTGCCAGCAGCCCGTTGGGGACTAGCGGGGCAGATACGCAGTATTTT. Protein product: CASSPLGTSGADTQYF.

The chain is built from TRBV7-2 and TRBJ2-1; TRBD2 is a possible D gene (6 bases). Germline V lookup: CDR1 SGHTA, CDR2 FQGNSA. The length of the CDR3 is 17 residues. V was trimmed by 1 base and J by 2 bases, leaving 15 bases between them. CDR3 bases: TGTGCCAGCAGCTTAGGGAGGGTTCACTTAACCTACAATGAGCAGTTCTTC. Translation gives CASSLGRVHLTYNEQFF.

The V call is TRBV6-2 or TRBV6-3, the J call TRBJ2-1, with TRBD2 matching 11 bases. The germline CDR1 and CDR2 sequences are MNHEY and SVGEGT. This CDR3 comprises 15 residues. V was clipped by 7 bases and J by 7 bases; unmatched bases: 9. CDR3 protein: CASTRLAGYMNEQFF. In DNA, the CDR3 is TGTGCCAGCACCCGACTAGCGGGGTATATGAATGAGCAGTTCTTC.

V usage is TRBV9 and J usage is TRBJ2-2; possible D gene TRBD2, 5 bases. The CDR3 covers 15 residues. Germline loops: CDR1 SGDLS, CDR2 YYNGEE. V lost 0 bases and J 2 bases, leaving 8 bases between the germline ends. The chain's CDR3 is CASSVAGLNTGELFF. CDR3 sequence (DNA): TGTGCCAGCAGCGTAGCCGGACTTAACACCGGGGAGCTGTTTTTT.